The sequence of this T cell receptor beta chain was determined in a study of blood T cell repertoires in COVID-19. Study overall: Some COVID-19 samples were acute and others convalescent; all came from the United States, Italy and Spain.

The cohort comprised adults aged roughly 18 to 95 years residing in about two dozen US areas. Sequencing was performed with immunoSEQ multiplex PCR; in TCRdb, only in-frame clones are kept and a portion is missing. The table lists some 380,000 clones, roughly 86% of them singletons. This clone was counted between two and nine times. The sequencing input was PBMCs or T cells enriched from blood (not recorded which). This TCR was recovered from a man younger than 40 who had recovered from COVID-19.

CDR3: CASSYTAEDEQFF. CDR3 nucleotide sequence: TGTGCCAGCAGTTACACCGCGGAGGATGAGCAGTTCTTC. J is TRBJ2-1 and V is TRBV12-3 or TRBV12-4, with a weak D call TRBD2 (5 bases). CDR3 length equals 13 residues. The V end lost 4 bases, the J end lost 8 bases, and 12 bases lay between the germline ends.